Listed below are T cell receptor beta chains from one sample, sequenced in a study of blood T cell repertoires in COVID-19. TCRdb's copy holds only in-frame clones and misses some; the assay was immunoSEQ multiplex PCR. The sample has approximately 100,000 clones; about 92% are singletons. Sequenced: peripheral blood. The receptor source for this set is a man aged 50-59 years with active COVID-19. Each CDR3 is given with its conserved first and last residue. The D gene is left open where the match is weak. A clone size is listed for some rows: how often the clone was seen (once, few, many), or a class if it is expanded.

TRBV27	TRBD1	TRBJ1-1	NA	CASSPRTGNTEAFF	TGTGCCAGCAGTCCCAGGACAGGGAACACTGAAGCTTTCTTT
TRBV21-1	NA	TRBJ2-7	NA	CASKWTVQPYEQYF	TGTGCCAGCAAATGGACAGTTCAACCCTACGAGCAGTACTTC
TRBV24-1	TRBD1	TRBJ2-3	NA	CATSDRGQGRDTQYF	TGTGCCACCAGTGATCGGGGACAGGGAAGGGATACGCAGTATTTT
TRBV18	TRBD1	TRBJ2-5	NA	CASSPGTGSQETQYF	TGTGCCAGCTCACCAGGGACAGGGAGCCAAGAGACCCAGTACTTC
TRBV19	NA	TRBJ1-1	NA	CASSIGRRGTEAFF	TGTGCCAGTAGTATCGGCAGGCGGGGCACTGAAGCTTTCTTT
TRBV5-1	TRBD1	TRBJ2-7	few	CASMASGTAYEQYF	TGCGCCAGTATGGCCTCCGGGACAGCCTACGAGCAGTACTTC
TRBV6-1	NA	TRBJ2-5	NA	CASSEQYTGGETQYF	TGTGCCAGCAGTGAACAGTACACGGGCGGGGAGACCCAGTACTTC
TRBV11-2	NA	TRBJ2-5	few	CASRAGPGETQYF	TGTGCCAGCAGGGCGGGCCCGGGGGAGACCCAGTACTTC
TRBV5-4	TRBD2	TRBJ2-2	NA	CASSPSAGGPYTGELFF	TGTGCCAGCAGCCCCTCAGCGGGAGGGCCGTACACCGGGGAGCTGTTTTTT
TRBV7-6	NA	TRBJ1-1	NA	CASSLTGNMNTEAFF	TGTGCCAGCAGCTTAACAGGGAACATGAACACTGAAGCTTTCTTT
TRBV29-1	NA	TRBJ2-1	NA	CSARVGGPNEQFF	TGCAGCGCCCGAGTGGGGGGTCCCAATGAGCAGTTCTTC
TRBV2	TRBD1	TRBJ1-4	once	CASSERTGFEKLFF	TGTGCCAGCAGTGAAAGGACAGGGTTTGAAAAACTGTTTTTT
TRBV6-5	TRBD1	TRBJ1-3	NA	CASEGQSISGNTIYF	TGTGCCAGCGAGGGACAGTCAATCTCTGGAAACACCATATATTTT
TRBV23-1	TRBD1	TRBJ2-3	NA	CANPKQGTYTQYF	TGCGCCAACCCAAAACAGGGGACGTATACGCAGTATTTT
TRBV7-3	NA	TRBJ2-3	NA	CASSPLGDLDTQYF	TGTGCCAGCAGCCCCCTTGGAGATCTGGATACGCAGTATTTT
TRBV28	TRBD1	TRBJ1-5	few	CASSLDRASNQPQHF	TGTGCCAGCAGTTTAGACAGGGCTAGCAATCAGCCCCAGCATTTT
TRBV19	TRBD2	TRBJ2-5	NA	CASSIKASGQETQYF	TGTGCCAGTAGTATCAAGGCTAGCGGTCAAGAGACCCAGTACTTC
TRBV6-1	NA	TRBJ1-2	NA	CASSELPGRNYGYTF	TGTGCCAGCAGTGAACTGCCAGGGCGGAACTATGGCTACACCTTC
TRBV27	TRBD2	TRBJ2-7	many	CASSPRAGGSYEQYF	TGTGCCAGCAGTCCGCGAGCGGGAGGCTCCTACGAGCAGTACTTC
TRBV29-1	TRBD1	TRBJ2-2	NA	CSVGGTGRTGELFF	TGCAGCGTTGGAGGGACAGGGAGGACCGGGGAGCTGTTTTTT
TRBV24-1	NA	TRBJ2-7	NA	CATSDGATYEQYF	TGTGCCACCAGTGATGGGGCAACCTACGAGCAGTACTTC
TRBV9	NA	TRBJ2-2	NA	CASKLSGTGELFF	TGTGCCAGCAAGCTATCGGGCACCGGGGAGCTGTTTTTT
TRBV6-4	NA	TRBJ2-2	NA	CASSDAGANTGELFF	TGTGCCAGCAGCGACGCTGGAGCGAACACCGGGGAGCTGTTTTTT
TRBV5-6	NA	TRBJ1-1	NA	CASSLAGTKAFF	TGTGCCAGCAGCTTGGCGGGGACTAAAGCTTTCTTT
TRBV9	TRBD1	TRBJ2-3	NA	CASSVGTGGFTDTQYF	TGTGCCAGCAGCGTAGGTACAGGGGGATTCACAGATACGCAGTATTTT
TRBV2	NA	TRBJ1-2	NA	CASSEDTGITSSGGYTF	TGTGCCAGCAGTGAAGACACAGGGATCACCTCGTCTGGGGGCTACACCTTC
TRBV30	TRBD1	TRBJ2-7	NA	CAWSRGGQGSYYEQYF	TGTGCCTGGAGTCGAGGGGGACAGGGTTCTTACTACGAGCAGTACTTC
TRBV18	TRBD2	TRBJ2-1	NA	CASSPPTSGRGNEQFF	TGTGCCAGCTCACCACCGACTAGCGGGAGGGGGAATGAGCAGTTCTTC
TRBV7-9	NA	TRBJ2-1	NA	CASSLATGEQFF	TGTGCCAGCAGTCTAGCGACCGGTGAGCAGTTCTTC
TRBV28	TRBD1	TRBJ2-7	once	CASSATPGQGYEQYF	TGTGCCAGCAGCGCAACACCGGGACAGGGCTACGAGCAGTACTTC
TRBV28	NA	TRBJ1-5	NA	CASSLSVGAQPQHF	TGTGCCAGCAGTTTAAGTGTGGGGGCACAGCCCCAGCATTTT
TRBV5-1	NA	TRBJ2-3	NA	CASSDGRDTQYF	TGCGCCAGCAGTGACGGGAGAGATACGCAGTATTTT
TRBV7-2	NA	TRBJ2-1	once	CASSLVPEVEQFF	TGTGCCAGCAGCTTAGTACCGGAGGTTGAGCAGTTCTTC
TRBV7-9	NA	TRBJ2-7	NA	CASSPLEQYF	TGTGCCAGCAGCCCCCTCGAGCAGTACTTC
TRBV24-1	NA	TRBJ2-5	NA	CATSEPPGIKGETQYF	TGTGCCACCAGTGAGCCTCCGGGAATAAAGGGAGAGACCCAGTACTTC
TRBV5-1	NA	TRBJ2-7	NA	CASSLVGQDYEQYF	TGCGCCAGCAGCTTGGTGGGGCAGGACTACGAGCAGTACTTC
TRBV6-1	TRBD2	TRBJ2-1	NA	CASSVTGTSVYNEQFF	TGTGCCAGCAGTGTAACCGGGACTAGCGTCTACAATGAGCAGTTCTTC